The rows below give T cell receptor beta chains drawn from one sample of a study of OX40 agonist ivuxolimab in advanced cancers. Here immunoSEQ multiplex PCR was the method, and the copy in TCRdb shows in-frame clones only, minus some. The sample carries tens of thousands of clones, 80% to 95% recorded once. The source material was CD4+ or CD8+ T cells sorted from blood, sampled in a trial of the OX40 agonist ivuxolimab. The receptors shown here come from an adult with an advanced solid tumor such as melanoma, head and neck, liver or kidney cancer. CDR3s leave out the opening cysteine and the closing phenylalanine or tryptophan.

V	CDR3
TRBV11-3	ASRRDRGTGELF
TRBV12-2	ASRLGGIQYEQY
TRBV6-1	ASTYHRGNQPQH
TRBV5-4	ASSLLGTGNTGELF
TRBV6-5	ASSYSRGSYEQY
TRBV5-1	ASRLGSDTQY
TRBV18	ASSPSPGPSSYNEQF
TRBV6-4	ASSDSVGGQETQY
TRBV7-9	ASLGGQEDEQY
TRBV9	ASSEMTGGNEQF
TRBV7-3	ASSLEAGTQETQY
TRBV7-9	ASSRLDGSETQY
TRBV5-1	ASSNGQGAFNEKLF
TRBV11-2	ASSLGEKLF
TRBV7-6	ASSNWTGDYEQF
TRBV7-9	ASSLYSPEQY
TRBV7-8	ASSLGTELNYGYT
TRBV4-1	ASSQGGILTDTQY
TRBV6-5	ASRWGMNTEAF
TRBV27	ASSLSVASSWLNEQF
TRBV7-6	ASSLALDREVF
TRBV13	ASTLGSPSYEQY
TRBV4-1	ASSQAPLTAGLNYGYT
TRBV29-1	SVGLGTYGYT
TRBV19	ASSIVGSYEQY
TRBV14	ASSQDAGDPLADTQY
TRBV9	ASSHLSGLGSTDTQY
TRBV7-6	ASSWAGTEAF
TRBV19	ASTPTGTFYEQY
TRBV6-6	ASSWDYSNQPQH
TRBV2	ASSELRGPYEQY
TRBV10-3	AIKVGQAGTEAF
TRBV7-9	ASSLGVGEQY
TRBV6-1	ASRDPQRPSDGYT
TRBV6-4	ASSASTGSTEAF
TRBV5-1	ASSWAGPRSDEKLF
TRBV7-9	ASSLGAEGDTDTQY
TRBV5-6	ASSLASARGSEAF
TRBV27	ASSERTFESSYEQY
TRBV15	ATSRDGGAGQPQH
TRBV19	ASSIAPPNTEAF
TRBV4-1	ASSPTSVSSYEQY
TRBV27	ASSIRGAGFTDTQY
TRBV7-8	ASSLMGEGGAF
TRBV9	ASSVNEIGPPGGYT
TRBV6-1	ASKQGVGNQPQH
TRBV4-3	ASSQDLAGLQYNEQF
TRBV9	ASSGTGNIQY
TRBV14	ASSQVVYNEQF
TRBV4-1	ASSQQIRDNSPGVYGYT
TRBV7-9	ASSPGLAGFYNEQF
TRBV13	ASSSLGPGSYEQY